This T cell receptor (beta chain) was sequenced during a study of blood T cell repertoires in COVID-19 (dated by TCRdb to the early 2020s). The study in broad terms: The collaborator samples originated in the United States, Italy and Spain and spanned the acute and convalescent phases of COVID-19. The material from the prospective study consisted of cDNA or gDNA derived from T cells, B-cell-depleted T cells, or PBMCs. The dataset comprised deeply sampled blood TCRbeta repertoires from subjects exposed to, actively infected with, or recovered from COVID-19. The repertoires were made available in a free public database intended to serve as a resource for research on the immune response to SARS-CoV-2. The samples were drawn from two sources: the first 160 participants of the ongoing ImmuneRACE study, and 1,200 or so subjects contributed by 6 global collaborators. Sample metadata almost always included a de-identified subject ID, COVID-19 status, age in years and sex. Where HLA class I and class II types were available, the types were taken from metadata supplied by the sample provider, not from assay-based typing.

Collaborating institutions collected whole blood in K2EDTA tubes following their own protocols. For TCRbeta analysis, collaborators shipped samples as frozen whole blood, isolated PBMCs, or DNA extracted from either of those sample types. Broad study findings and their caveats: The quantity of clinical and demographic metadata differed by source and by participant and was supplied without curation.

With respect to this clone: Its antigen target is currently unknown. It has no much larger one-base neighbor in the sample; base qualities were not kept.

Trimming costs V 4 bases and J 10 bases, and their ends lie 14 bases apart. Counted from cysteine to phenylalanine, this CDR3 has 12 amino acids. The kept DNA is CDR3 alone, 36 bases in frame from the first base. CDR1 and CDR2 are drawn from the germline V gene: SGHTS, YDEGEE. The immunoSEQ Assay, a bias-controlled multiplex PCR, was used to amplify TCRbeta CDR3 regions from genomic DNA. Under the source paper's analysis protocol: The number of nucleated cells in each sample was estimated from the amplification of reference gene primers within the assay. To quantify the absolute abundance of each unique TCRbeta CDR3 rearrangement, sequence reads were collapsed and filtered. Productive Simpson clonality was computed per sample as the square root of Simpson's diversity index over productive rearrangements. This immuneACCESS table, as held by TCRdb, lists in-frame sequences with V and J called but not all clones. Of the missing ones, under half trace to an unresolved V gene in checked studies; the others have no known cause. The DNA gave D and trimming, while V, J and clone size come from that table. The sample has 65,000 to 75,000 clones on record, around 92% of them singletons. The top ten constitute around 14% of the sample.

The receptor comes from a human donor with active COVID-19. The donor label of this sample is uncertain. Source material: peripheral blood. The rearrangement combines TRBV5-8 with TRBJ1-1; TRBD1 might be the D gene, on 5 matching bases. The sequenced DNA: TGTGCCAGCAGCCTAGGTCCCGGGGGAGCTTTCTTT. Its product reads: CASSLGPGGAFF.